This T cell receptor beta chain was recovered during a study of T-cell memory formation after mild COVID-19 (dated by TCRdb to about 2021). Turning to the overall study: TCR sequence clusters from the two donors were found to be largely donor specific. T-cell clones expanding and contracting after mild COVID-19 in a couple of donors were tracked by longitudinal TCRalpha and TCRbeta repertoire sequencing. The cohort comprised two young, previously healthy adult volunteers, one female and one male. The paper's findings and limits, for the study overall: Contracting CD4+ clones were located mainly in the CM and EM memory subsets, whereas CD8+ clones were found to be enriched in EMRA. Some responding clones were found in pre-infection memory, which suggests that pre-existing cross-reactive memory T cells took part in the SARS-CoV-2 response. SARS-CoV-2 specificity was not confirmed for the second-wave clones peaking on day 37. Clones contracting from day 15 to 85 had balanced CD4/CD8 phenotypes, while a second wave expanding from day 15 to 37 was biased towards CD4+. Only a couple of mild cases were covered by the study, and larger cohorts that include severe cases with pre-infection samples were considered necessary.

Worth noting for this clonotype: Its target antigen remains unknown. It has no much larger one-base neighbor in the sample; base qualities were not kept.

Ficoll-Paque density gradient centrifugation was used to isolate PBMCs. Sequencing used an Illumina NovaSeq 6000. TCRalpha and TCRbeta cDNA libraries were constructed by 5'RACE with constant-segment primers, with sample barcodes and unique molecular identifiers being introduced. RNA was extracted from every sample with Trizol reagent. The libraries were amplified in two PCR steps, and the second step added a second sample barcode and Illumina TruSeq adapters. Sequencing of the libraries was done on an Illumina NovaSeq, producing 2 x 150 bp paired-end reads. As for the original processing: With migec v1.2.7, reads were demultiplexed and then collapsed into UMI-guided consensus sequences. Using mixcr v2.1.11, the UMI consensuses were aligned to TRA and TRB V and J templates and assembled into clonotypes. A clonotype was counted as expanded or contracted only when both edgeR and NoisET called the clonotype significant, with the noise models trained on biological replicates. For edgeR calls, a false discovery rate-adjusted p below 0.01 and a log2 fold-change threshold of 1 were applied. PCA with hierarchical clustering of max-normalized trajectories of the 1000 most abundant clonotypes was used as exploratory dynamics analysis. Each responding clone was given a CD4 or CD8 phenotype based on the CD4+ and CD8+ repertoires, which had been sequenced separately. The public reads were reprocessed in TCRdb via fastp at Q25 and MiXCR, keeping in-frame beta chains. Every distinct CDR3 protein forms one entry, paired with its most common genes and DNA. None of the V and J calls come from the authors' own analysis; TCRdb made them. Within this sample are 350,000 to 500,000 distinct CDR3 sequences, with about a sixth of them counted one time only. In total, the top ten clones hold around a fifth of the sample.

The junction carries 13 bases between V and J, which are trimmed by 6 bases and 8 bases respectively. The CDR3 covers 11 residues, taking in both the cysteine and the phenylalanine. The CDR3 DNA has 33 bases and is translated from base 1. The germline V gene encodes CDR1 DFQATT and CDR2 SNEGSKA (reference sequence). In this chain, TRBV20-1 is recombined with TRBJ1-1; a weak D assignment points to TRBD1 (6 bases agree). The receptor comes from a man aged 18-30 years who had mild COVID-19 (a few samples of this study predate the infection). The sample titles of this study are shuffled in the database, so cell type and time point are left out; the donor was told from shared clones. Sequenced sample: PBMCs or a T cell subset sorted from them (not recorded which). Here is the DNA: TGCAGTGCCTGGGGGGGGCCAGAAGCTTTCTTT. Its protein product is CSAWGGPEAFF.